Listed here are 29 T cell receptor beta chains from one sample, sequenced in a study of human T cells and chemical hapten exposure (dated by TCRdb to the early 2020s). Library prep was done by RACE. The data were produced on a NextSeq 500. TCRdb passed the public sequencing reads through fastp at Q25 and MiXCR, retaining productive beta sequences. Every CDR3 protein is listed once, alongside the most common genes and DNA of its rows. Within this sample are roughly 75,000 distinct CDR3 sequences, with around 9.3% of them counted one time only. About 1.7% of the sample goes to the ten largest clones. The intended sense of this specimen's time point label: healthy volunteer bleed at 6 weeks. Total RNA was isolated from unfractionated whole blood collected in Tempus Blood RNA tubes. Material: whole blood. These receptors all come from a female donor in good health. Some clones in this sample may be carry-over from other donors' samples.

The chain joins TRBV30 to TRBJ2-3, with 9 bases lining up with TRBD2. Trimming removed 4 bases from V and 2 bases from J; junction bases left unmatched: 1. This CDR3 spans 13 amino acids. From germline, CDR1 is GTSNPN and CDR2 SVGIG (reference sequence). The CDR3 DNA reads TGTGCCTGGACTAGCGGGGCCACAGATACGCAGTATTTT. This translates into CAWTSGATDTQYF.

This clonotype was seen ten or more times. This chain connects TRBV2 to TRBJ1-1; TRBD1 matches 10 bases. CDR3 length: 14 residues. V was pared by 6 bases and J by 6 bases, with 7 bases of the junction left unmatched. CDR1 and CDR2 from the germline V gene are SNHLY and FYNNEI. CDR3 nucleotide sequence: TGTGCCAGCAGAGCTGGGACAGGGGTCTCTGAAGCTTTCTTT. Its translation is CASRAGTGVSEAFF.

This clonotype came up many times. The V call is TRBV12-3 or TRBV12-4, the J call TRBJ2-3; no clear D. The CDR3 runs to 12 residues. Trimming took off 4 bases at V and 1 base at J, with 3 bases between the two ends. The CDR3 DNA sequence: TGTGCCAGCAGTTCGGGCACAGATACGCAGTATTTT. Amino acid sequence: CASSSGTDTQYF.

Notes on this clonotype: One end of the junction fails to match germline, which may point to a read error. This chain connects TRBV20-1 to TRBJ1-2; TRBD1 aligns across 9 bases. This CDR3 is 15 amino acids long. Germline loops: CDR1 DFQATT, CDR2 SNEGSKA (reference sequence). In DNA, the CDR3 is TGCAGTGCCCCTGGAGGGACAGGGAGCTTCTATAGCTACACCTTC. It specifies CSAPGGTGSFYSYTF.

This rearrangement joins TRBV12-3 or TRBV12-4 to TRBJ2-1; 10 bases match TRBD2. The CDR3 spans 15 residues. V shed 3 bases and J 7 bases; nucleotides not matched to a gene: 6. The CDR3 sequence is CASSLGSGGVNEQFF. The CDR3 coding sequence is TGTGCCAGCAGTTTGGGAAGCGGGGGGGTTAATGAGCAGTTCTTC.

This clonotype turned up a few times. The CDR3 reads CASSLVMGIQASTNEKLFF. In DNA form, the CDR3 reads TGTGCCAGCAGCTTAGTTATGGGTATCCAAGCTTCAACTAATGAAAAACTGTTTTTT. The chain is built from TRBV7-8 and TRBJ1-4; D gene unclear. V was clipped by 1 base and J by 0 bases, with 18 bases between them. This CDR3 comprises 19 residues. The germline gives CDR1 SGHVS, CDR2 FQNEAQ.

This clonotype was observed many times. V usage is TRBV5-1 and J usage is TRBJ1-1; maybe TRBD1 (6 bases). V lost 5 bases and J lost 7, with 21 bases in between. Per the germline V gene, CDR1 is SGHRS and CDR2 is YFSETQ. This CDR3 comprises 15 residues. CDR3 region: CASSPPQGIGREAFF. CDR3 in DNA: TGCGCCAGCAGTCCGCCCCAGGGGATCGGGCGTGAAGCTTTCTTT.

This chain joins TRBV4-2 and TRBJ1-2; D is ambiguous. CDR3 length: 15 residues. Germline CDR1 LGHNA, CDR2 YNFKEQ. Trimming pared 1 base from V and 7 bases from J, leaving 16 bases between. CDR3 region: CASSQVSEVLGGYTF. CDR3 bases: TGTGCCAGCAGCCAAGTTTCGGAGGTTTTGGGTGGCTACACCTTC.

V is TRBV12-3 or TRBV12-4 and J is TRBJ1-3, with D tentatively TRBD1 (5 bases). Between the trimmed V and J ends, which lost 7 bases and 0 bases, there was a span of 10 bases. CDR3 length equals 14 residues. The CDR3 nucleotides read TGTGCCAGCACCACTGGACACTCTGGAAACACCATATATTTT. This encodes CASTTGHSGNTIYF.

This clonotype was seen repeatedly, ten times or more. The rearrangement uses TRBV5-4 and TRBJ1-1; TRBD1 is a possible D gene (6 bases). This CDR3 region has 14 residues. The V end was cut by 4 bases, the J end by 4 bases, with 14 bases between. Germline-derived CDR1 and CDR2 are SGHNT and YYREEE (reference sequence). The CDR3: CASSQTGLSTEAFF. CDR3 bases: TGTGCCAGCAGCCAAACAGGGCTGTCCACTGAAGCTTTCTTT. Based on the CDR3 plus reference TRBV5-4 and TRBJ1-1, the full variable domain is ETGVTQSPTHLIKTRGQQVTLRCSSQSGHNTVSWYQQALGQGPQFIFQYYREEENGRGNFPPRFSGLQFPNYSSELNVNALELDDSALYLCASSQTGLSTEAFFGQGTRLTVV.

The CDR3 loop reads CASSTFSGRGPQHF. The CDR3 DNA is TGTGCCAGTAGTACGTTCAGTGGGCGAGGGCCCCAGCATTTT. The chain carries TRBV19 and TRBJ1-5, with D hard to call. The CDR3 spans 14 residues. The V and J ends lost 4 bases and 9 bases respectively, with 16 bases between them. The V gene's germline CDR1 is LNHDA and CDR2 SQIVND (reference sequence).

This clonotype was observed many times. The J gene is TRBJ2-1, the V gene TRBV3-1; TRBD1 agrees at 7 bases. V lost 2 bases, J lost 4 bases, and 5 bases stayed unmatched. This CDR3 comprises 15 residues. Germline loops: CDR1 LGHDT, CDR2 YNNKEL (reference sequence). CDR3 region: CASSQPGQLYNEQFF. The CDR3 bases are TGTGCCAGCAGCCAACCGGGACAGCTATACAATGAGCAGTTCTTC.

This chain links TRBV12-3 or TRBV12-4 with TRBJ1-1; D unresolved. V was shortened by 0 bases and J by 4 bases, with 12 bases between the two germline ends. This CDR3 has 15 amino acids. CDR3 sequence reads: CASSLAPGGSTEAFF. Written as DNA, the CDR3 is TGTGCCAGCAGTTTAGCGCCGGGAGGGAGCACTGAAGCTTTCTTT.

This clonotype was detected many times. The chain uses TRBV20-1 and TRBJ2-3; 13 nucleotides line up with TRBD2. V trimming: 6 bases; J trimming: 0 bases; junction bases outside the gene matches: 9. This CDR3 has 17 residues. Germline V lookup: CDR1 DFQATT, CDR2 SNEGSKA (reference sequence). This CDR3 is CSARLAGGVGSTDTQYF. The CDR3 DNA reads TGCAGTGCGAGACTAGCGGGGGGTGTGGGAAGCACAGATACGCAGTATTTT.

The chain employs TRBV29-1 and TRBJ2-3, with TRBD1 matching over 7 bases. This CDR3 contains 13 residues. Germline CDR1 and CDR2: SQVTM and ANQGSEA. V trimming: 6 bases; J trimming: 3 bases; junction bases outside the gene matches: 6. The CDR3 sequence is CSVRDSRTDTQYF. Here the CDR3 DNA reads TGCAGCGTCCGGGACAGCCGTACAGATACGCAGTATTTT.

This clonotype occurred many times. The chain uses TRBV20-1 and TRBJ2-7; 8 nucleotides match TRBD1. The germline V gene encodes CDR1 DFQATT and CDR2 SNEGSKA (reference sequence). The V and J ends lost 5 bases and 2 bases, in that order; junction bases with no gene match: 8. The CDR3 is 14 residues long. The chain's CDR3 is CSAPTRTGTYEQYF. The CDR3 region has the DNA TGCAGTGCTCCCACCAGGACAGGGACCTACGAGCAGTACTTC.

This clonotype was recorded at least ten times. The CDR3 is CASSYSGRNQPQHF. DNA for the CDR3: TGTGCCAGCAGTTATTCAGGACGCAATCAGCCCCAGCATTTT. The chain uses TRBV6-2 or TRBV6-3 and TRBJ1-5; D remains unclear. Trimming cost V 3 bases and J 2 bases, with 8 bases left between them. Germline V gene lookup returns CDR1 MNHEY and CDR2 SVGEGT. CDR3 length equals 14 residues.

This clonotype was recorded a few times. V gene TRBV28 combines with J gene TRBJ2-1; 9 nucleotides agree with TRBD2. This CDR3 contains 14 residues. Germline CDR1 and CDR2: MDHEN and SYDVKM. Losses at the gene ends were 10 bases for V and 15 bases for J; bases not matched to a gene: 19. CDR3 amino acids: CAIHPLGSGGRLFF. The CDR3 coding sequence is TGTGCCATCCATCCGTTAGGTAGCGGGGGACGGTTGTTCTTC.

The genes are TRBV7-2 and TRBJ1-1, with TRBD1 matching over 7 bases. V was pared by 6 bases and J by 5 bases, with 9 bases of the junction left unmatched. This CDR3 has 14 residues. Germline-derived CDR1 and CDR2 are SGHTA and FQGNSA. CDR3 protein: CASRSTGAGTEAFF. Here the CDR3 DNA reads TGTGCCAGCAGATCCACAGGGGCAGGAACTGAAGCTTTCTTT.

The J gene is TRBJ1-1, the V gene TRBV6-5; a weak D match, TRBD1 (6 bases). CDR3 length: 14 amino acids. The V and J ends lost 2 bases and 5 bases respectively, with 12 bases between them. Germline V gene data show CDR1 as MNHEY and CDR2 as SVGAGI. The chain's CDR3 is CASSYAGAGTEAFF. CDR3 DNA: TGTGCCAGCAGTTACGCGGGGGCAGGGACTGAAGCTTTCTTT.

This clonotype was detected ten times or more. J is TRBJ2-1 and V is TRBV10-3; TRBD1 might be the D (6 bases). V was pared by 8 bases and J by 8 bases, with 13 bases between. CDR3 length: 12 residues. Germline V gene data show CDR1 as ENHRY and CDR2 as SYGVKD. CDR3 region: CAIGTQVDEQFF. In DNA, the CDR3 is TGTGCCATCGGGACACAGGTAGATGAGCAGTTCTTC.

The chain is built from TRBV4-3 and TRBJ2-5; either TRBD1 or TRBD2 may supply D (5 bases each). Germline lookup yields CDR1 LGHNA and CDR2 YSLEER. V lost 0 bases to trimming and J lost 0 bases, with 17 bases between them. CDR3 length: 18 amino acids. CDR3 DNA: TGCGCCAGCAGCCAAGAGCGGGCCGGGACCGCGTACCAAGAGACCCAGTACTTC. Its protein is CASSQERAGTAYQETQYF.

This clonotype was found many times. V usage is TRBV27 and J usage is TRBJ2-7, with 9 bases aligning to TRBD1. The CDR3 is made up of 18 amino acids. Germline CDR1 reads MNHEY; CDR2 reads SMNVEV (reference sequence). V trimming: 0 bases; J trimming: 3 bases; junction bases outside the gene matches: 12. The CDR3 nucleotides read TGTGCCAGCAGTTTATCAGATATCGACAGGGGGGAATTCTACGAGCAGTACTTC. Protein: CASSLSDIDRGEFYEQYF.

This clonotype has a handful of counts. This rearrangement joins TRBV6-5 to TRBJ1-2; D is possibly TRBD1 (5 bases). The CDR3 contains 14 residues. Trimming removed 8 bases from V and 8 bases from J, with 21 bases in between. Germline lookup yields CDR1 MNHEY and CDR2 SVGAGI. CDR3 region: CASSKNEGPLGYTF. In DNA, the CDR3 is TGTGCCAGCTCTAAGAATGAGGGACCCCTCGGCTACACCTTC.

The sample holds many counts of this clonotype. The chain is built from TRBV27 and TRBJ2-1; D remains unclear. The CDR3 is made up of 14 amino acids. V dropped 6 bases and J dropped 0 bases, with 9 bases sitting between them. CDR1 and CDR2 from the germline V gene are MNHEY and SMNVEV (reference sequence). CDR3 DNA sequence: TGTGCCAGCAGCCAGAGGAGCTCCTACAATGAGCAGTTCTTC. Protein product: CASSQRSSYNEQFF.

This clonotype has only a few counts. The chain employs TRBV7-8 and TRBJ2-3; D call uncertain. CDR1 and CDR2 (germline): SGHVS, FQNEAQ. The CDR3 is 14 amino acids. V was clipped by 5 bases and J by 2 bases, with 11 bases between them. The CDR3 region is CASSPSWSTDTQYF. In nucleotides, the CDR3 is TGTGCCAGCAGCCCCTCATGGTCCACAGATACGCAGTATTTT.

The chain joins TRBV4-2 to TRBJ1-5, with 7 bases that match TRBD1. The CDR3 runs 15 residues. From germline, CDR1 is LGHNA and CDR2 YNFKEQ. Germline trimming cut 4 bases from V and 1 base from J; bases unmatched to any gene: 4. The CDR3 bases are TGTGCCAGCAGCCCTAACAGGGGAAGCAATCAGCCCCAGCATTTT. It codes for CASSPNRGSNQPQHF.

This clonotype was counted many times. The CDR3 DNA follows: TGTGCCAGCAGTTACTCGAAGATGTTCGGAGTTGAAGCTTTCTTT. Encoded protein: CASSYSKMFGVEAFF. The chain recombines TRBV6-5 with TRBJ1-1; D is uncertain. V lost 0 bases and J 7 bases, leaving 15 bases between the germline ends. The CDR3 runs to 15 residues. Germline CDR1 and CDR2: MNHEY and SVGAGI.

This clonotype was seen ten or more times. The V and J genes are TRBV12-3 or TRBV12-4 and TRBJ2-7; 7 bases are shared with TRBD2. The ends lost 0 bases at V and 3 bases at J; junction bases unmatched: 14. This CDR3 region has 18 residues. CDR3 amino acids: CASSLAAFTEAGDYEQYF. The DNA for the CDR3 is TGTGCCAGCAGTTTAGCAGCTTTCACTGAGGCGGGGGACTACGAGCAGTACTTC.